The 9 T cell receptor beta chains below come from one sample, sequenced in a study of blood T cell repertoires in COVID-19 (dated by TCRdb to about 2020). The library came from the immunoSEQ multiplex PCR assay. Not all clones reach the TCRdb copy of this immuneACCESS table, which keeps in-frame sequences only. Checked studies attribute under half of the gap to unresolved V genes and leave the rest unexplained. Within this sample are approximately 110,000 clones, with 90% of them counted one time only. The biggest ten clones account for 1.1% of the sample. The sample was peripheral blood. The receptors were sampled from a human donor in a cohort sampled during active COVID-19.

The CDR3 coding sequence is TGTGCCAGCCACAGGGATACAGATACGCAGTATTTT. Protein sequence: CASHRDTDTQYF. The rearrangement joins TRBV28 to TRBJ2-3, with D perhaps matching TRBD1 (6 bases). CDR1 is MDHEN and CDR2 is SYDVKM in the germline V gene. V lost 8 bases and J 3 bases, leaving 9 bases between the germline ends. The CDR3 is made up of 12 amino acids.

The gene calls are TRBV5-1 and TRBJ2-1, with TRBD2 identical over 7 bases. J was trimmed by 4 bases and V by 2 bases; bases with no gene match: 9. The CDR3 length is 16 residues. The germline gives CDR1 SGHRS, CDR2 YFSETQ. Here the CDR3 reads CASSFAASGPYNEQFF. CDR3 coding DNA: TGCGCCAGCAGCTTTGCAGCTAGCGGACCTTACAATGAGCAGTTCTTC.

The chain couples TRBV27 to TRBJ2-7, with 10 nucleotides matching TRBD2. The CDR3 is 14 amino acids. V was pared by 2 bases and J by 5 bases, with 3 bases of the junction left unmatched. CDR1 MNHEY and CDR2 SMNVEV come from the germline V gene (reference sequence). The CDR3 nucleotides read TGTGCCAGCAGTTTACTAGCGGGGGTCCACGAGCAGTACTTC. Translated, it gives CASSLLAGVHEQYF.

The CDR3 DNA is TGTGCCAGCAGCTTAGGACTAGCGGGGGGCCTGGATACGCAGTATTTT. Translation gives CASSLGLAGGLDTQYF. This chain joins TRBV5-6 and TRBJ2-3; 14 bases fit TRBD2. The V and J ends lost 2 bases and 6 bases, in that order; junction bases with no gene match: 5. This CDR3 comprises 16 residues. Germline V gives CDR1 SGHDT, CDR2 YYEEEE.

The V call is TRBV7-8, the J call TRBJ2-5, with D unresolved. V was trimmed by 8 bases and J by 1 base, leaving 8 bases between them. There are 12 residues in the CDR3. The germline V gene has CDR1 SGHVS and CDR2 FQNEAQ. This CDR3 reads CASCRVQETQYF. In DNA, the CDR3 is TGTGCCAGCTGTAGAGTCCAAGAGACCCAGTACTTC.

This chain joins TRBV6-6 and TRBJ2-1, with unresolved D. Deletions cut 6 bases from V and 8 bases from J, with 8 bases between. Germline CDR1 and CDR2: MNHNY and SVGAGI (reference sequence). The CDR3 has 11 residues. The DNA for the CDR3 is TGTGCCAGCAGCGCTCAGTATGAGCAGTTCTTC. This encodes CASSAQYEQFF.

This sequence joins TRBV5-1 and TRBJ1-1; maybe TRBD1 (6 bases). The CDR3 contains 14 residues. V lost 4 bases and J lost 4, with 14 bases in between. Looked up from germline, CDR1 is SGHRS and CDR2 is YFSETQ. The DNA of the CDR3 is TGCGCCAGCAGCCGAGGACAGCGGGGCACTGAAGCTTTCTTT. Amino acid sequence: CASSRGQRGTEAFF.

The chain links TRBV19 to TRBJ2-6; 8 nucleotides agree with TRBD1. The CDR3 has 16 amino acids. CDR1 LNHDA and CDR2 SQIVND come from the germline V gene (reference sequence). Trimming took 3 bases from V and 4 from J; bases not matched to a gene: 5. CDR3 loop: CASSIPTGVGANVLTF. Written as DNA, the CDR3 is TGTGCCAGTAGTATTCCGACAGGGGTCGGGGCCAACGTCCTGACTTTC.

The rearrangement uses TRBV28 and TRBJ1-2, with D perhaps TRBD1 (5 bases). The CDR3 sequence is 12 residues long. Germline assignment: CDR1 MDHEN and CDR2 SYDVKM. V gave up 6 bases and J gave up 8 bases, with 13 bases separating them. In DNA form, the CDR3 reads TGTGCCAGCAGCTTGCCCGGGGGGGGCTACACCTTC. It is translated as CASSLPGGGYTF.